A selection of T cell receptor beta chains follows, all from one sample in a study of glioma-infiltrating T cells after dendritic cell vaccination. The table came from immunoSEQ multiplex PCR; TCRdb's copy has only in-frame clones and leaves some out. The table records roughly 70,000 clones, over 75% of them present only once. Here the sequenced sample was blood, taken before dendritic cell vaccination. These TCRs come from a human donor with glioblastoma. Each CDR3 is given with its conserved first and last residue. D genes are given only for firm matches. For some rows the clone size is stated as once, few or many, or as a class when expanded; others skip it.

. | TRBJ2-1 | TRBV9 | few | CASSPGTLSSYNEQFF | TGTGCCAGCAGCCCCGGGACTTTAAGCTCCTACAATGAGCAGTTCTTC
TRBD1 | TRBJ2-4 | TRBV19 | . | CASSGTGAENIQYF | TGTGCCAGTAGTGGGACAGGGGCTGAAAACATTCAGTACTTC
. | TRBJ1-4 | TRBV27 | once | CATSIRGQYRPTNEKLFF | TGTGCCACCTCAATCAGAGGGCAGTACCGACCAACTAATGAAAAACTGTTTTTT
TRBD1 | TRBJ2-7 | TRBV14 | . | CASSWDRIYEQYF | TGTGCCAGCAGCTGGGACAGGATCTACGAGCAGTACTTC
TRBD1 | TRBJ1-4 | TRBV30 | few | CAWSVGQGAGKLFF | TGTGCCTGGAGTGTGGGACAGGGGGCCGGAAAACTGTTTTTT
. | TRBJ2-5 | TRBV20-1 | . | CSATADETQYF | TGCAGTGCTACCGCGGATGAGACCCAGTACTTC
. | TRBJ1-5 | TRBV5-6 | . | CASSLGTPGNQPQHF | TGTGCCAGCAGCTTGGGCACCCCGGGCAATCAGCCCCAGCATTTT
. | TRBJ1-1 | TRBV7-9 | . | CASSLEGFTEAFF | TGTGCCAGCAGCTTGGAGGGTTTTACTGAAGCTTTCTTT
TRBD2 | TRBJ2-7 | TRBV18 | . | CASSPPGTSGAYEQYF | TGTGCCAGCTCACCACCAGGGACTAGCGGGGCCTACGAGCAGTACTTC
. | TRBJ1-2 | TRBV6-1 | . | CASSDRGGQNGYTF | TGTGCCAGCAGCGACCGTGGAGGGCAGAATGGCTACACCTTC
TRBD1 | TRBJ2-1 | TRBV5-1 | . | CASSFGWTGGADNEQFF | TGCGCCAGCAGCTTCGGATGGACAGGGGGCGCCGACAATGAGCAGTTCTTC
TRBD1 | TRBJ1-1 | TRBV9 | . | CASSPQQGMNTEAFF | TGTGCCAGCAGCCCGCAACAGGGGATGAACACTGAAGCTTTCTTT
TRBD1 | TRBJ1-1 | TRBV10-3 | . | CAISESLGQGMNTEAFF | TGTGCCATCAGTGAGTCGTTAGGACAGGGGATGAACACTGAAGCTTTCTTT
. | TRBJ1-1 | TRBV7-9 | once | CASSLGQVNTEAFF | TGTGCCAGCAGCTTAGGGCAGGTTAACACTGAAGCTTTCTTT
TRBD1 | TRBJ2-2 | TRBV5-1 | once | CASSLLQGWSTGELFF | TGCGCCAGCAGCTTGTTACAGGGGTGGAGCACCGGGGAGCTGTTTTTT
. | TRBJ2-7 | TRBV7-9 | . | CASSPLLGGAYEQYF | TGTGCCAGCAGCCCTCTTTTGGGGGGTGCCTACGAGCAGTACTTC
TRBD1 | TRBJ1-2 | TRBV2 | . | CASRGQGSYGYTF | TGTGCCAGCAGAGGACAGGGCTCTTATGGCTACACCTTC
. | TRBJ2-1 | TRBV7-9 | . | CASSPTGNEQFF | TGTGCCAGCAGCCCGACTGGTAATGAGCAGTTCTTC
TRBD2 | TRBJ2-3 | TRBV7-2 | . | CASSLQGLAGGKDTQYF | TGTGCCAGCAGCTTACAGGGGCTAGCGGGAGGCAAAGATACGCAGTATTTT